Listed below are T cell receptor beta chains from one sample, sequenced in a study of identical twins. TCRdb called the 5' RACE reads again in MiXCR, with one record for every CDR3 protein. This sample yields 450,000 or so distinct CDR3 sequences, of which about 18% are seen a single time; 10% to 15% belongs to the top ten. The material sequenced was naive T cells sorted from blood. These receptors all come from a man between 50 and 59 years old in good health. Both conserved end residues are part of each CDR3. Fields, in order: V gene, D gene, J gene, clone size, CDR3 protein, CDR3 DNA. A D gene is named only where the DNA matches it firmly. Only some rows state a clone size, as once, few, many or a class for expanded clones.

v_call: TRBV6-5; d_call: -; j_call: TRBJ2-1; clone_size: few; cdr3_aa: CASSSGQSYNEQFF; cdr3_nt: TGTGCCAGCAGTTCGGGGCAATCCTACAATGAGCAGTTCTTC
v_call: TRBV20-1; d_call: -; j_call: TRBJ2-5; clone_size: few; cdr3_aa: CSAKTTPQETQYF; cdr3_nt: TGCAGTGCTAAGACAACCCCCCAAGAGACCCAGTACTTC
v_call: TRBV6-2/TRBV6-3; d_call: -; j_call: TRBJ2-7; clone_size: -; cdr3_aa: CASSPRTYSYEQYF; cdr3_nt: TGTGCCAGCAGCCCCCGGACTTACTCCTACGAGCAGTACTTC
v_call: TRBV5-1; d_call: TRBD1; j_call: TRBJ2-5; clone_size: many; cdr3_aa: CASSYRTGQQETQYF; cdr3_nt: TGCGCCAGCAGCTACCGGACAGGTCAGCAAGAGACCCAGTACTTC
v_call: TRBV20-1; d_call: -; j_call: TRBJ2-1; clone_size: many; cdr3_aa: CSALPDTEQFF; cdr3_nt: TGCAGTGCTCTACCAGACACTGAGCAGTTCTTC
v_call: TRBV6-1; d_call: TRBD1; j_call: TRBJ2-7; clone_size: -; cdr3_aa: CASSPRQGAAYEQYF; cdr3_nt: TGTGCCAGCAGTCCGCGACAGGGGGCGGCCTACGAGCAGTACTTC
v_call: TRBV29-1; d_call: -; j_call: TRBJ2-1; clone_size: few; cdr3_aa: CSVETRTRGLRFF; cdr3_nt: TGCAGCGTCGAAACCCGGACAAGGGGTCTTAGGTTCTTC
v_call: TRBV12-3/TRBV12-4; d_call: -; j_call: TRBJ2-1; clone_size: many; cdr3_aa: CASSLKGGEQFF; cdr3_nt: TGTGCCAGCAGTTTAAAAGGAGGGGAGCAGTTCTTC
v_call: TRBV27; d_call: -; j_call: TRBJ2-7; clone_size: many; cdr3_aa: CASSPARGRGYEQYF; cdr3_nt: TGTGCCAGCAGTCCGGCTCGAGGACGGGGTTACGAGCAGTACTTC
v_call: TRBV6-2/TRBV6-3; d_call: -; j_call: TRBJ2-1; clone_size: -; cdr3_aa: CASSSTRAGAYNEQFF; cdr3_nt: TGTGCCAGCAGTTCCACCCGAGCCGGAGCCTACAATGAGCAGTTCTTC
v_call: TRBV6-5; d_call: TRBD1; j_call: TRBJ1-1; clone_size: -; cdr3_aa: CASSFPTGERSEAFF; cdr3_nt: TGTGCCAGCAGTTTCCCGACAGGGGAACGCTCTGAAGCTTTCTTT
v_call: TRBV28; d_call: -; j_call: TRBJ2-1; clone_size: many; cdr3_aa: CASSVSGTGNEQFF; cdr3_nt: TGTGCCAGCAGTGTGTCCGGGACGGGCAATGAGCAGTTCTTC
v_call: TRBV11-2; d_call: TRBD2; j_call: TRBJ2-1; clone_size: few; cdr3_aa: CASSSLAGTWSYNEQFF; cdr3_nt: TGTGCCAGCAGCTCGCTAGCGGGTACCTGGTCCTACAATGAGCAGTTCTTC
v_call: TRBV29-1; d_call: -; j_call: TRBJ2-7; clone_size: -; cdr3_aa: CSVAATGTHEQYF; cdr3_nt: TGCAGCGTCGCCGCGACAGGAACGCACGAGCAGTACTTC
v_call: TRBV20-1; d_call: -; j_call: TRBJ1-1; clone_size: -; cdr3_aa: CSAGSRRGGRDAAYTEAFF; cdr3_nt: TGCAGTGCCGGTTCCCGTAGGGGGGGGCGGGACGCGGCCTACACTGAAGCTTTCTTT
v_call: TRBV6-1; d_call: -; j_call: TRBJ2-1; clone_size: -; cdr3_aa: CASSETPDGFSSYNEQFF; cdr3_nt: TGTGCCAGCAGTGAAACGCCGGACGGCTTTAGCTCCTACAATGAGCAGTTCTTC
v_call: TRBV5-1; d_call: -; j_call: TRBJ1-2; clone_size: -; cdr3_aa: CASSLGGLTYGYTF; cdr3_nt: TGCGCCAGCAGCTTGGGAGGGTTGACCTATGGCTACACCTTC
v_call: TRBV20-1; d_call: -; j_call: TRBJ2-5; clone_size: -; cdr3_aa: CSARSSQGGGETQYF; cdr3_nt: TGCAGTGCTAGATCTAGTCAGGGGGGCGGGGAGACCCAGTACTTC
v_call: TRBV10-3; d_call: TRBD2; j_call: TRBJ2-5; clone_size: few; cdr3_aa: CAISELSGGETQYF; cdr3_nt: TGTGCCATCAGTGAGTTGTCGGGAGGAGAGACCCAGTACTTC
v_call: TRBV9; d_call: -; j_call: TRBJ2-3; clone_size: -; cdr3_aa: CASSFLGRNTDTQYF; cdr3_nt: TGTGCCAGCAGCTTCCTCGGTCGGAACACAGATACGCAGTATTTT
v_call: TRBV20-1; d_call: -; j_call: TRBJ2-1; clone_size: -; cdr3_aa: CSARGGGASYNEQFF; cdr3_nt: TGCAGTGCTAGAGGAGGCGGCGCCTCCTACAATGAGCAGTTCTTC
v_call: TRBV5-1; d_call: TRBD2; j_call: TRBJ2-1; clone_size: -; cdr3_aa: CASSGGTTSGGYNEQFF; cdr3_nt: TGCGCCAGCAGCGGGGGGACGACTAGCGGGGGTTACAATGAGCAGTTCTTC